This T cell receptor (beta chain) is from a study of blood T cell repertoires in COVID-19. Study information: Whether acute or convalescent, the COVID-19 samples came from the United States, Italy and Spain.

Assay used: immunoSEQ multiplex PCR; TCRdb lists only in-frame clones, some missing. The repertoire includes about 250,000 clones, 80% to 90% of them detected once, and 2.4% sits in the top ten. In terms of age and location, participants ranged from about 18 to 95 years and lived in about 25 US areas. Germline V gene sequence: CDR1 MNHEY, CDR2 SVGAGI. Losses at the gene ends were 0 bases for V and 4 bases for J; bases not matched to a gene: 6. This CDR3 has 16 amino acids. The V gene is TRBV6-5, the J gene TRBJ1-1; 9 bases agree with TRBD1. Sequencing was performed on PBMCs or T cells enriched from blood (not recorded which). The sequence derives from a young woman who had recovered from COVID-19. The CDR3 protein is CASSYSRQGGGTEAFF. The DNA for the CDR3 is TGTGCCAGCAGTTACTCGAGACAGGGGGGAGGCACTGAAGCTTTCTTT.